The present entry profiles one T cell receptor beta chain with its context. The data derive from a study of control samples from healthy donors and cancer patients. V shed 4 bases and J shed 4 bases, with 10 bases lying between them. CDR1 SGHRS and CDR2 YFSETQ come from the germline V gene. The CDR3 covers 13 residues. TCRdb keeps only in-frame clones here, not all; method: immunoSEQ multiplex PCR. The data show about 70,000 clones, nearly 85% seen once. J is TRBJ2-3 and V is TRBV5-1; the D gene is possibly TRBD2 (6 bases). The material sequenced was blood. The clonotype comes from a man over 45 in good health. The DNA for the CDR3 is TGCGCCAGCAGCAAGGAGGGTGCAGATACGCAGTATTTT. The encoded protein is CASSKEGADTQYF.